This T cell receptor (beta chain) was sequenced for a study of T cells expressing NK-cell markers. Study context: With respect to HCMV, most of the eight sequenced donors were seropositive, and one was seronegative. Study-wide points: It is unclear if expanded NKG2C-expressing clones target HCMV antigens. These clonotypes, the leaders elsewhere, also led the CD3+CD56-NKG2C+ fraction in a handful of donors.

Regarding this clonotype: Its specificity is not known.

Libraries used 5'RACE template switching adding universal primer site and UMIs. TCRdb re-called the 5' RACE reads and catalogs CDR3 proteins one per entry, DNA excluded. This repertoire includes about 460,000 distinct CDR3 sequences. Germline lookup yields CDR1 SGHRS and CDR2 YFSETQ. The CDR3 loop spans 14 amino acids. V and J are TRBV5-1 and TRBJ2-7; the D gene TCRdb calls, TRBD2, cannot be checked with no DNA. The sample was blood T cells: a sorted CD56 or NKG2C T cell subset, CD4+ or CD8+ T cells, or bulk PBMC T cells (not recorded which). This TCR was recovered from a woman in her forties or fifties in good health. CDR3 sequence: CASSRTGLSYEQYF.